This T cell receptor beta chain was sequenced for a study of long-term antiretroviral therapy in people with HIV. Survey-level resolution applied to immunoSEQ assay v3.0. Sequenced by immunoSEQ multiplex PCR; TCRdb stores in-frame clones only, minus some. The table includes 35,000 or so clones, 83% detected once. Sequenced here: unsorted PBMCs, sampled 0.4 years before starting antiretroviral therapy. This receptor was obtained from a man younger than 35 with HIV.

CDR3 sequence reads: CASSRQGHQPQHF. In DNA form, the CDR3 reads TGTGCCAGTAGTAGACAGGGTCATCAGCCCCAGCATTTT. The rearrangement links TRBV19 to TRBJ1-5, with TRBD1 matching 7 bases. V lost 4 bases, J lost 5 bases, and 2 bases stayed unmatched. Germline V gene lookup returns CDR1 LNHDA and CDR2 SQIVND (reference sequence). The CDR3 loop spans 13 amino acids.